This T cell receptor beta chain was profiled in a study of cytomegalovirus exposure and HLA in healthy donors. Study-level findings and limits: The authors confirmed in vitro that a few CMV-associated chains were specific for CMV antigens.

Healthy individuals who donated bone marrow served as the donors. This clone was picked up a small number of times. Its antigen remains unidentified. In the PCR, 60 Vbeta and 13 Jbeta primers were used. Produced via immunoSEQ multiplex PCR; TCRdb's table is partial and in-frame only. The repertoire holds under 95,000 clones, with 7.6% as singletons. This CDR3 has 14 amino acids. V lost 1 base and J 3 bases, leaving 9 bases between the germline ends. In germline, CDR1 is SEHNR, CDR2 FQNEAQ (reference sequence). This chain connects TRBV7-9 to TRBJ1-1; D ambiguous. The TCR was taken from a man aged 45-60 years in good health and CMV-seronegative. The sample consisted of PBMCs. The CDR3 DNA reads TGTGCCAGCAGCTTAGGTGGGAGTTACACTGAAGCTTTCTTT. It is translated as CASSLGGSYTEAFF.